This passage covers 32 T cell receptor beta chains from one sample sequenced in a study of T cells in localized non-small cell lung cancer. Profiled with immunoSEQ multiplex PCR; TCRdb holds only in-frame clones, not every one. The sample has fewer than 15,000 clones; around 84% are singletons. The specimen comprised peripheral blood, sampled before any cancer treatment. The receptors come from a male donor aged 60 or over with stage I squamous cell lung carcinoma.

V and J are TRBV2 and TRBJ2-7; D possibly corresponds to TRBD1 (6 bases). CDR1 SNHLY and CDR2 FYNNEI come from the germline V gene. The CDR3 totals 12 residues. Trimming removed 7 bases at V and 4 bases at J, with 11 bases between. The CDR3 protein is CASNRDGYEQYF. The CDR3 coding sequence is TGTGCCAGCAACAGGGACGGTTACGAGCAGTACTTC.

The genes are TRBV11-2 and TRBJ2-3; perhaps TRBD2 as D (6 bases). The CDR3 sequence is 18 residues long. Trimming took 5 bases from V and 6 from J, leaving 27 bases between them. The germline V gene encodes CDR1 SGHAT and CDR2 FQNNGV. The CDR3 region is CASSITTRLSGVADTQYF. The CDR3 DNA follows: TGTGCCAGCAGCATCACGACCCGCCTATCGGGAGTTGCGGATACGCAGTATTTT.

The chain links TRBV5-1 to TRBJ2-6; 7 bases align to TRBD1. Germline V gene data show CDR1 as SGHRS and CDR2 as YFSETQ. With 7 bases clipped from V and 0 bases from J, the junction kept 10 bases outside the gene matches. The CDR3 totals 17 residues. CDR3 residues: CASRQGGAGSGANVLTF. The DNA of the CDR3 is TGCGCCAGCCGCCAAGGGGGCGCAGGCTCTGGGGCCAACGTCCTGACTTTC.

This clone was seen a single time. The CDR3 spells CASSLGVLQGTEAFF. The CDR3 DNA reads TGCGCCAGCAGCCTCGGAGTCCTTCAGGGTACTGAAGCTTTCTTT. The chain joins TRBV4-1 to TRBJ1-1; tentatively, D is TRBD1 (5 bases). The CDR3 is 15 residues long. V dropped 4 bases and J dropped 5 bases, with 17 bases sitting between them. Per germline, CDR1 MGHRA and CDR2 YSYEKL.

This chain links TRBV28 with TRBJ1-4, with TRBD1 matching 9 bases. The CDR3 covers 14 residues. Germline loops: CDR1 MDHEN, CDR2 SYDVKM. Trimming cost V 3 bases and J 7 bases; bases outside gene matches: 3. Written as DNA, the CDR3 is TGTGCCAGCAGTTTTCCGGGACAGGGTGAAAAACTGTTTTTT. Protein: CASSFPGQGEKLFF.

The chain employs TRBV28 and TRBJ1-2; the match to TRBD1 covers 8 bases. The CDR3 totals 15 residues. The junction had 9 bases not matched to a gene; V was cut back by 4 bases and J by 5 bases. Per the germline V gene, CDR1 is MDHEN and CDR2 is SYDVKM. CDR3 region: CASSSPGQDIYGYTF. The CDR3 DNA reads as TGTGCCAGCAGTTCCCCGGGACAGGACATATATGGCTACACCTTC.

In its sample, this clone ranks as medium-sized. A much larger clone lies one base from this, so it may be a read error. The same CDR3 arises from other DNA sequences in this sample as well. This chain links TRBV28 with TRBJ2-2; 8 bases line up with TRBD2. Trimming at V came to 6 bases and at J to 7 bases, leaving 4 bases not matched to a gene. CDR1 is MDHEN and CDR2 is SYDVKM in the germline V gene. The CDR3 length is 13 residues. CDR3 nucleotides: TGTGCCAGCAGGCCACGGGGGGGCGGGGAGCTGTTTTTT. Amino acids: CASRPRGGGELFF.

This chain uses TRBV6-5 with TRBJ2-5; maybe TRBD2 (6 bases). The germline V and J ends were trimmed by 5 bases and 11 bases, with 24 bases remaining between them. CDR1 and CDR2 (germline): MNHEY, SVGAGI. The CDR3 extends over 15 amino acids. CDR3 sequence reads: CASSLRERPKGEQYF. CDR3 in DNA: TGTGCCAGCAGTCTCCGGGAGCGCCCAAAAGGGGAGCAGTACTTC.

This rearrangement joins TRBV30 to TRBJ2-2; 9 nucleotides agree with TRBD1. Looked up from germline, CDR1 is GTSNPN and CDR2 is SVGIG (reference sequence). The CDR3 contains 14 residues. V was clipped by 4 bases and J by 6 bases; unmatched bases: 6. In DNA, the CDR3 is TGTGCCTGGACGGGGGACAGGGACGCCGGGGAGCTGTTTTTT. Its protein is CAWTGDRDAGELFF.

V usage is TRBV7-8 and J usage is TRBJ2-1; D remains ambiguous. Trimming pared 1 base from V and 9 bases from J, leaving 4 bases between. CDR3 length equals 11 residues. Germline CDR1 SGHVS, CDR2 FQNEAQ. CDR3 coding DNA: TGTGCCAGCAGCTTAGATGTTGAGCAGTTCTTC. Protein product: CASSLDVEQFF.

The CDR3 coding sequence is TGTGCCAGCAGCCTCCTTGACTTCAATGAGCAGTTCTTC. As protein: CASSLLDFNEQFF. The rearrangement links TRBV6-5 to TRBJ2-1; D gene ambiguous. V was trimmed by 6 bases and J by 6 bases, leaving 12 bases between them. The germline V gene has CDR1 MNHEY and CDR2 SVGAGI. The CDR3 is 13 residues long.

The V and J genes are TRBV7-9 and TRBJ1-4; perhaps TRBD1 as D (5 bases). The CDR3 contains 15 residues. From germline, CDR1 is SEHNR and CDR2 FQNEAQ (reference sequence). V gave up 2 bases and J gave up 7 bases, with 14 bases separating them. The CDR3 bases are TGTGCCAGCAGCTTATGGGGGGATGTGGGTGAAAAACTGTTTTTT. Protein product: CASSLWGDVGEKLFF.

This clone was counted a few times. The chain uses TRBV6-1 and TRBJ2-3, with TRBD1 matching 7 bases. Looked up from germline, CDR1 is MNHNS and CDR2 is SASEGT. The CDR3 runs 14 residues. Germline trimming cut 10 bases from V and 1 base from J; bases unmatched to any gene: 8. The CDR3 sequence is CATEQGSGTDTQYF. The CDR3 DNA follows: TGTGCCACGGAACAGGGGAGTGGCACAGATACGCAGTATTTT.

The V gene is TRBV5-1, the J gene TRBJ1-4, with 7 nucleotides matching TRBD1. V shed 4 bases, J shed 5 bases, and the junction held 5 bases outside the gene matches. Per germline, CDR1 SGHRS and CDR2 YFSETQ. This CDR3 has 14 residues. CDR3 nucleotides: TGCGCCAGCAGCGCGACAGGGAAGAATGAAAAACTGTTTTTT. It encodes CASSATGKNEKLFF.

The V and J genes are TRBV20-1 and TRBJ2-1; D is undetermined. Germline CDR1 reads DFQATT; CDR2 reads SNEGSKA (reference sequence). Trimming left V 3 bases short and J 5 bases short, with 5 bases between. The CDR3 length is 11 residues. CDR3 in amino acids: CSASRNNEQFF. CDR3 bases: TGCAGTGCTAGTAGGAACAATGAGCAGTTCTTC.

The chain uses TRBV28 and TRBJ2-7; unclear D gene. The CDR3 runs to 10 residues. Looked up from germline, CDR1 is MDHEN and CDR2 is SYDVKM. V lost 8 bases and J 5 bases, leaving 7 bases between the germline ends. The CDR3 sequence is CASGRNEQYF. CDR3 nucleotide sequence: TGTGCCAGCGGACGGAACGAGCAGTACTTC. The variable domain in full, with the rest retrieved from reference TRBV28 and TRBJ2-7, is DVKVTQSSRYLVKRTGEKVFLECVQDMDHENMFWYRQDPGLGLRLIYFSYDVKMKEKGDIPEGYSVSREKKERFSLILESASTNQTSMYLCASGRNEQYFGPGTRLTVT.

The genes are TRBV4-1 and TRBJ2-5; tentatively, D is TRBD2 (7 bases). Germline CDR1 is MGHRA and CDR2 is YSYEKL. The CDR3 contains 13 residues. Trimming cost V 4 bases and J 5 bases, with 11 bases left between them. The CDR3 is CASSLGGLETQYF. The CDR3 DNA reads TGCGCCAGCAGCCTCGGGGGGCTGGAGACCCAGTACTTC.

The J gene is TRBJ2-2, the V gene TRBV7-7, with TRBD2 matching over 12 bases. With 5 bases clipped from V and 7 bases from J, the junction kept 8 bases outside the gene matches. The CDR3 is made up of 16 amino acids. Per germline, CDR1 SSHAT and CDR2 FNYEAQ (reference sequence). The CDR3 spells CASSLRLAGEGGELFF. The CDR3 coding sequence is TGTGCCAGCAGCCTCCGACTAGCGGGAGAGGGCGGGGAGCTGTTTTTT. The variable domain in full, with the rest retrieved from reference TRBV7-7 and TRBJ2-2, is GAGVSQSPRYKVTKRGQDVTLRCDPISSHATLYWYQQALGQGPEFLTYFNYEAQPDKSGLPSDRFSAERPEGSISTLTIQRTEQRDSAMYRCASSLRLAGEGGELFFGEGSRLTVL.

V is TRBV10-2 and J is TRBJ1-2; D remains ambiguous. The V and J ends lost 0 bases and 5 bases respectively, with 4 bases between them. Germline CDR1 WSHSY, CDR2 SAAADI. The CDR3 has 12 residues. The chain's CDR3 is CASSESGYGYTF. The CDR3 coding sequence is TGCGCCAGCAGTGAGTCTGGTTATGGCTACACCTTC.

This rearrangement joins TRBV7-6 to TRBJ2-7; D is undetermined. V was trimmed by 2 bases and J by 7 bases, leaving 12 bases between them. CDR1 and CDR2 from the germline V gene are SGHVS and FNYEAQ. The CDR3 is 13 residues long. CDR3 bases: TGTGCCAGCAGCTTAAAGATTGGTAGTGAGCAGTACTTC. Its translation: CASSLKIGSEQYF. Based on the CDR3 plus reference TRBV7-6 and TRBJ2-7, the full variable domain is GAGVSQSPRYKVTKRGQDVALRCDPISGHVSLYWYRQALGQGPEFLTYFNYEAQQDKSGLPNDRFSAERPEGSISTLTIQRTEQRDSAMYRCASSLKIGSEQYFGPGTRLTVT.

This chain connects TRBV2 to TRBJ2-1; TRBD2 matches 10 bases. This CDR3 is 19 amino acids long. J was trimmed by 4 bases and V by 8 bases; bases with no gene match: 20. Germline-derived CDR1 and CDR2 are SNHLY and FYNNEI. In DNA, the CDR3 is TGTGCCAGCCATAAATTAGCGGGAGGTGCGGTGGGCTTGTACAATGAGCAGTTCTTC. Translation gives CASHKLAGGAVGLYNEQFF.

The count of this clone is one. The chain employs TRBV5-8 and TRBJ2-7; 8 bases match TRBD2. The CDR3 is 14 residues long. Germline loops: CDR1 SGHTS, CDR2 YDEGEE. V shed 2 bases and J 3 bases; nucleotides not matched to a gene: 4. CDR3 nucleotide sequence: TGTGCCAGCAGCTTAGGGGCGGGGGGCTACGAGCAGTACTTC. It encodes CASSLGAGGYEQYF.

In its sample, this clone was seen once. The genes are TRBV6-1 and TRBJ2-7; D gene uncertain. The CDR3 runs to 11 residues. V lost 0 bases to trimming and J lost 9 bases, with 6 bases between them. Looked up from germline, CDR1 is MNHNS and CDR2 is SASEGT. The CDR3 is CASSEARSQYF. In DNA, the CDR3 is TGTGCCAGCAGTGAAGCTCGATCGCAGTACTTC.

As to this clone: At one of its ends the junction is not consistent with the germline gene, which may arise from a read error. The chain links TRBV6-1 to TRBJ2-7; 7 bases are shared with TRBD1. The CDR3 loop spans 12 amino acids. Germline V CDR1 and CDR2: MNHNS, SASEGT. CDR3 sequence (DNA): TGTGCCAGCAGAGAAGCAGGGGGAGCGCAGTACTTC. Its translation is CASREAGGAQYF.

CDR3: CASSLGGGDYGYTF. In DNA, the CDR3 is TGCGCCAGCAGCTTGGGCGGGGGCGACTATGGCTACACCTTC. The chain recombines TRBV5-1 with TRBJ1-2, with a tentative D call TRBD1 (6 bases). The CDR3 has 14 residues. V gave up 0 bases and J gave up 3 bases, with 9 bases separating them. From germline, CDR1 is SGHRS and CDR2 YFSETQ. Full variable domain (missing parts from reference TRBV5-1 and TRBJ1-2): KAGVTQTPRYLIKTRGQQVTLSCSPISGHRSVSWYQQTPGQGLQFLFEYFSETQRNKGNFPGRFSGRQFSNSRSEMNVSTLELGDSALYLCASSLGGGDYGYTFGSGTRLTVV.

V is TRBV7-6 and J is TRBJ2-3, with D unclear. The CDR3 runs to 13 residues. Germline CDR1 is SGHVS and CDR2 is FNYEAQ. V gave up 2 bases and J gave up 4 bases, with 7 bases separating them. CDR3 DNA: TGTGCCAGCAGCTTATATCCGGCAGATACGCAGTATTTT. This sequence encodes CASSLYPADTQYF.

The chain employs TRBV11-2 and TRBJ1-5; D might be TRBD1 (5 bases). V was cut by 0 bases and J by 0 bases, with 15 bases left in between. This CDR3 spans 18 amino acids. In germline, CDR1 is SGHAT, CDR2 FQNNGV. The CDR3 DNA reads as TGTGCCAGCAGCTTAGAACAGGCATCGAGGGATAGCAATCAGCCCCAGCATTTT. It encodes CASSLEQASRDSNQPQHF.

The gene calls are TRBV4-1 and TRBJ1-2; tentatively, D is TRBD1 (5 bases). The CDR3 extends over 14 amino acids. CDR1 is MGHRA and CDR2 is YSYEKL in the germline V gene. Trimming removed 6 bases at V and 4 bases at J, with 15 bases between. CDR3 nucleotide sequence: TGCGCCAGCAGTCACGGAACGGGGACCTATGGCTACACCTTC. This gives the protein CASSHGTGTYGYTF.

In regard to this clone: Additional DNA sequences in this sample encode the identical CDR3. The chain joins TRBV19 to TRBJ1-5; D gene ambiguous. Deletions cut 3 bases from V and 0 bases from J, with 6 bases between. This CDR3 is built from 14 residues. In germline, CDR1 is LNHDA, CDR2 SQIVND (reference sequence). This CDR3 is CASSIRDSNQPQHF. CDR3 in DNA: TGTGCCAGTAGTATCCGGGATAGCAATCAGCCCCAGCATTTT. The variable domain in full, with the rest retrieved from reference TRBV19 and TRBJ1-5, is DGGITQSPKYLFRKEGQNVTLSCEQNLNHDAMYWYRQDPGQGLRLIYYSQIVNDFQKGDIAEGYSVSREKKESFPLTVTSAQKNPTAFYLCASSIRDSNQPQHFGDGTRLSIL.

The rearrangement uses TRBV28 and TRBJ2-1; 10 bases align to TRBD1. The germline gives CDR1 MDHEN, CDR2 SYDVKM. CDR3 length equals 15 residues. Trimming removed 7 bases from V and 6 bases from J; junction bases left unmatched: 9. The CDR3 loop is CASNRPGQGLNEQFF. DNA for the CDR3: TGTGCCAGCAACCGACCGGGACAGGGGCTCAATGAGCAGTTCTTC.

This clone turned up a few times. The J gene is TRBJ2-7, the V gene TRBV13; 10 positions agree with TRBD2. V lost 5 bases, J lost 4 bases, and 17 bases stayed unmatched. The CDR3 has 18 amino acids. Germline V gene lookup returns CDR1 PRHDT and CDR2 FYEKMQ (reference sequence). CDR3 in DNA: TGTGCCAGCAGCCGAGGACTAGAGCTAGCGGGAGTTCAGTACGAGCAGTACTTC. It is translated as CASSRGLELAGVQYEQYF.

This rearrangement joins TRBV4-2 to TRBJ2-1, with 13 bases identical to TRBD2. Germline trimming cut 3 bases from V and 6 bases from J; bases unmatched to any gene: 5. The V gene's germline CDR1 is LGHNA and CDR2 YNFKEQ. The CDR3 contains 16 residues. The CDR3, as DNA: TGTGCCAGCAGCCAGGGGGGACTAGCGGGACGCAATGAGCAGTTCTTC. Translating gives CASSQGGLAGRNEQFF.